The 21 T cell receptor beta chains presented below share a single source sample, sequenced in a study of T cells after yellow fever vaccination. TCRdb itself ran the 5' RACE reads through MiXCR, one entry per CDR3 protein. The sample carries 310,000 or so distinct CDR3 sequences, more than 3% recorded once. The source was PBMCs, collected on the day of the yellow fever booster vaccination. The source is a man aged 18-30 years who received the YFV17D yellow fever vaccine.

This clonotype was seen repeatedly, ten times or more. The rearrangement uses TRBV6-6 and TRBJ1-1, with TRBD1 identical over 9 bases. In germline, CDR1 is MNHNY, CDR2 SVGAGI (reference sequence). This CDR3 spans 13 amino acids. V shed 6 bases and J 4 bases; nucleotides not matched to a gene: 3. CDR3 in amino acids: CASSRQGVTEAFF. The CDR3 DNA follows: TGTGCCAGCAGCCGACAGGGGGTCACTGAAGCTTTCTTT.

This clonotype was seen repeatedly, ten times or more. The chain couples TRBV12-3 or TRBV12-4 to TRBJ1-5, with D hard to call. Trimming stripped 5 bases from V and 4 bases from J, with 15 bases between. CDR3 length: 15 amino acids. The CDR3, as DNA: TGTGCCAGCAGTCCCCGTGCGGGGAGTAATCAGCCCCAGCATTTT. Its translation: CASSPRAGSNQPQHF.

This clonotype was detected ten times or more. This chain connects TRBV20-1 to TRBJ1-1, with D possibly being TRBD1 (5 bases). The CDR3 is 12 residues long. Germline V gene data show CDR1 as DFQATT and CDR2 as SNEGSKA (reference sequence). CDR3 sequence reads: CRVGTPEGEAFF. In DNA, the CDR3 is TGCAGGGTTGGGACTCCCGAGGGGGAAGCTTTCTTT.

This clonotype was picked up many times. This sequence joins TRBV10-3 and TRBJ2-7, with a possible D match to TRBD1 (5 bases). V gave up 5 bases and J gave up 2 bases, with 10 bases separating them. Germline CDR1 reads ENHRY; CDR2 reads SYGVKD. The CDR3 extends over 13 amino acids. The CDR3 region is CAISTGLTYEQYF. The DNA for the CDR3 is TGTGCCATCAGTACAGGCCTAACCTACGAGCAGTACTTC.

This clonotype has a count of ten or more. V is TRBV9 and J is TRBJ2-1, with D perhaps being TRBD1 or TRBD2 (7 bases each). The CDR3 runs 14 residues. Trimming left V 4 bases short and J 6 bases short, with 14 bases between. CDR1 is SGDLS, CDR2 YYNGEE, per germline. As DNA, the CDR3 is TGTGCCAGCAGCCCCAGGGGGGGGGCCAATGAGCAGTTCTTC. It specifies CASSPRGGANEQFF. The full variable domain, in which reference TRBV9 and TRBJ2-1 provide the parts outside the CDR3, is DSGVTQTPKHLITATGQRVTLRCSPRSGDLSVYWYQQSLDQGLQFLIQYYNGEERAKGNILERFSAQQFPDLHSELNLSSLELGDSALYFCASSPRGGANEQFFGPGTRLTVL.

The chain has TRBV29-1 and TRBJ2-1, with D possibly TRBD1 on 6 matching bases. This CDR3 contains 15 residues. The V end was cut by 6 bases, the J end by 2 bases, with 17 bases between. CDR1 is SQVTM, CDR2 ANQGSEA, per germline. CDR3 nucleotide sequence: TGCAGCGTGAGGCCAGGGGACACCACCTACAATGAGCAGTTCTTC. Protein: CSVRPGDTTYNEQFF.

The V gene is TRBV6-5, the J gene TRBJ2-7; perhaps TRBD1 as D (5 bases). The CDR3 runs 16 residues. In germline, CDR1 is MNHEY, CDR2 SVGAGI. Trimming took 3 bases from V and 0 from J, leaving 15 bases between them. The CDR3 protein is CASSYSRAYSSYEQYF. DNA of the CDR3: TGTGCCAGCAGTTATTCCAGGGCCTATAGCTCCTACGAGCAGTACTTC.

This clonotype was found many times. The rearrangement links TRBV7-2 to TRBJ2-1; possibly TRBD1 or TRBD2 for D (6 bases each). In germline, CDR1 is SGHTA, CDR2 FQGNSA. The CDR3 is 14 amino acids. Trimming shortened V by 5 bases and J by 9 bases, and 17 bases separated the two germline ends. This CDR3 reads CASSVSAGGLEQFF. Written as DNA, the CDR3 is TGTGCCAGCAGCGTTTCCGCCGGGGGCCTTGAGCAGTTCTTC.

There are many counts of this clonotype. The J gene is TRBJ2-3, the V gene TRBV20-1; 13 bases fit TRBD2. The V gene end was trimmed by 6 bases and the J gene end by 4 bases; junction bases not matched to a gene: 19. The CDR3 is 19 residues long. CDR1 is DFQATT, CDR2 SNEGSKA, per germline (reference sequence). The chain's CDR3 is CSAPRPGTGGLAGADTQYF. For the CDR3, the DNA is TGCAGTGCCCCCAGGCCAGGGACAGGAGGACTAGCGGGGGCAGATACGCAGTATTTT.

This clonotype has ten or more counts. This chain links TRBV15 with TRBJ1-2; a weak D match, TRBD1 (5 bases). The CDR3 loop spans 12 amino acids. Deletions cut 0 bases from V and 14 bases from J, with 13 bases between. Germline values: CDR1 LNHNV, CDR2 YYDKDF (reference sequence). The CDR3: CATSRDEGTRTF. The CDR3 DNA reads as TGTGCCACCAGCAGAGATGAGGGGACGAGGACCTTC. The entire variable domain, with the rest obtained from reference TRBV15 and TRBJ1-2, is as follows: DAMVIQNPRYQVTQFGKPVTLSCSQTLNHNVMYWYQQKSSQAPKLLFHYYDKDFNNEADTPDNFQSRRPNTSFCFLDIRSPGLGDTAMYLCATSRDEGTRTFGSGTRLTVV.

The chain carries TRBV5-1 and TRBJ2-5; 10 bases align to TRBD2. The V gene end was trimmed by 2 bases and the J gene end by 1 base; junction bases not matched to a gene: 2. The CDR3 has 15 amino acids. In germline, CDR1 is SGHRS, CDR2 YFSETQ. The DNA of the CDR3 is TGCGCCAGCAGCTTTGCTAGCGGGGGCCAAGAGACCCAGTACTTC. Translating gives CASSFASGGQETQYF.

The chain employs TRBV12-3 or TRBV12-4 and TRBJ2-2, with 10 bases fitting TRBD1. V lost 7 bases, J lost 3 bases, and 20 bases stayed unmatched. The CDR3 runs to 20 residues. This CDR3 is CASTSIPDLPGQGYTGELFF. CDR3 DNA sequence: TGTGCCAGCACTTCCATTCCTGACCTGCCGGGACAGGGGTACACCGGGGAGCTGTTTTTT.

This clonotype has ten or more counts. The chain employs TRBV20-1 and TRBJ2-1, with 12 bases matching TRBD2. Germline V gene lookup returns CDR1 DFQATT and CDR2 SNEGSKA (reference sequence). Trimming took 6 bases from V and 5 from J; bases not matched to a gene: 5. The CDR3 extends over 14 amino acids. The CDR3 DNA follows: TGCAGTGCCGTCCGGACTAGCGGGAACAATGAGCAGTTCTTC. Translation: CSAVRTSGNNEQFF.

Regarding this clonotype: A much more abundant neighbour one base away suggests this may be a read error. The chain recombines TRBV4-3 with TRBJ2-5, with TRBD1 as a possible D gene (6 bases). The V gene's germline CDR1 is LGHNA and CDR2 YSLEER. There are 13 residues in the CDR3. The CDR3 DNA follows: TGCGCCAGCAGCCAGACAGGAGGAGAGACCCACTACTTC. It translates to CASSQTGGETHYF.

This clonotype came up a few times. This chain connects TRBV4-1 to TRBJ2-6; perhaps TRBD1 as D (5 bases). The CDR3 loop spans 16 amino acids. The V and J ends lost 5 bases and 1 base respectively, with 12 bases between them. CDR1 is MGHRA, CDR2 YSYEKL, per germline. This CDR3 is CASSKGPGSGANVLTF. The CDR3 nucleotides are TGCGCCAGCAGCAAAGGCCCAGGGTCTGGGGCCAACGTCCTGACTTTC.

This clonotype has ten or more counts. The genes are TRBV28 and TRBJ2-5, with D uncertain. V shed 6 bases and J shed 4 bases, with 9 bases lying between them. CDR3 length equals 12 residues. Looked up from germline, CDR1 is MDHEN and CDR2 is SYDVKM. The CDR3 spells CASSPSIETQYF. The CDR3 DNA reads TGTGCCAGCAGCCCCTCGATAGAGACCCAGTACTTC.

This clonotype was counted only a few times. The chain recombines TRBV6-6 with TRBJ1-3; 7 bases are a match to TRBD1. CDR1 is MNHNY and CDR2 is SVGAGI in the germline V gene (reference sequence). Germline trimming cut 6 bases from V and 4 bases from J; bases unmatched to any gene: 6. This CDR3 spans 14 amino acids. CDR3 in amino acids: CASRAGQMGNTIYF. The CDR3 DNA sequence: TGTGCCAGCAGAGCGGGACAGATGGGAAACACCATATATTTT.

This clonotype was seen repeatedly, ten times or more. The chain has TRBV12-3 or TRBV12-4 and TRBJ2-3; 7 bases fit TRBD2. The CDR3 runs 15 residues. V shed 8 bases, J shed 2 bases, and the junction held 10 bases outside the gene matches. The CDR3 protein is CASSLGGTLTDTQYF. The CDR3 nucleotides are TGTGCCAGCTCCCTGGGAGGGACCCTCACAGATACGCAGTATTTT.

The chain combines TRBV20-1 with TRBJ2-1, with 8 bases identical to TRBD1. Germline loops: CDR1 DFQATT, CDR2 SNEGSKA (reference sequence). This CDR3 has 15 residues. J gave up 8 bases and V 6 bases, and 15 bases lay outside the gene matches. The CDR3 here is CSARAAGQGAYEQFF. For the CDR3, the DNA is TGCAGTGCCCGAGCGGCGGGGCAGGGGGCCTATGAGCAGTTCTTC.

The chain employs TRBV12-3 or TRBV12-4 and TRBJ1-1; D gene uncertain. V was clipped by 3 bases and J by 4 bases, with 9 bases between them. The CDR3 runs 13 residues. CDR3 bases: TGTGCCAGCAGTTTTTCGGTGGGCACTGAAGCTTTCTTT. Amino acids: CASSFSVGTEAFF.

The rearrangement joins TRBV7-9 to TRBJ1-2; the D gene is possibly TRBD1 (6 bases). The V gene lost 4 bases and the J gene lost 8 bases, with 14 bases spanning the gap. The CDR3 runs to 13 residues. Germline loops: CDR1 SEHNR, CDR2 FQNEAQ (reference sequence). CDR3 amino acids: CASSWGVGAGYTF. The CDR3 nucleotides are TGTGCCAGCAGCTGGGGAGTGGGGGCCGGCTACACCTTC.